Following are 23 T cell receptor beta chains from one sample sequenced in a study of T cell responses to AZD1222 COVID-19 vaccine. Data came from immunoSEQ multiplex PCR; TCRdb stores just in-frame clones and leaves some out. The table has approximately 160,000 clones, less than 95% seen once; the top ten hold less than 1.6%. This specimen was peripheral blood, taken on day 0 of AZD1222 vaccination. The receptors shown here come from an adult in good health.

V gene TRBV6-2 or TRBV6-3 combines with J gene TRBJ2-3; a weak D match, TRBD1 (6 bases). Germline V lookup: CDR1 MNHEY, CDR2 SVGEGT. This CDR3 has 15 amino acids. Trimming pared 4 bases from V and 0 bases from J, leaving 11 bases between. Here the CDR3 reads CASSFRDTSTDTQYF. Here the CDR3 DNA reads TGTGCCAGCAGTTTTCGGGACACCAGCACAGATACGCAGTATTTT.

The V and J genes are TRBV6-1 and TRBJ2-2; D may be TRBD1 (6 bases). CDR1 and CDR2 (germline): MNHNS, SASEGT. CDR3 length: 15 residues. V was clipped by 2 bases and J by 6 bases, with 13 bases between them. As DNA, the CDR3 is TGTGCCAGCAGTGAAACAGGGAGAGTCGCCGGGGAGCTGTTTTTT. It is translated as CASSETGRVAGELFF.

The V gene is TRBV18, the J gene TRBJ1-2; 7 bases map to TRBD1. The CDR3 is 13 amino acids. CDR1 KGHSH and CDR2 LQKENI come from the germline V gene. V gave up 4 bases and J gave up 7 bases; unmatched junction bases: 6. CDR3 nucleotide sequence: TGTGCCAGCTCACAGGGGGCCGGGACTGGCTACACCTTC. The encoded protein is CASSQGAGTGYTF.

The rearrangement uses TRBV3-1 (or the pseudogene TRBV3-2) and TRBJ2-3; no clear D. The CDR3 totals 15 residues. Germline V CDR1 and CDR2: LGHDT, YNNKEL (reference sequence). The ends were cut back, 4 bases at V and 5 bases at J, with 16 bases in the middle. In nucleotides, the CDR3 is TGTGCCAGCAGCCGGCTGTCGACCGGCGGAGATACGCAGTATTTT. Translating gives CASSRLSTGGDTQYF.

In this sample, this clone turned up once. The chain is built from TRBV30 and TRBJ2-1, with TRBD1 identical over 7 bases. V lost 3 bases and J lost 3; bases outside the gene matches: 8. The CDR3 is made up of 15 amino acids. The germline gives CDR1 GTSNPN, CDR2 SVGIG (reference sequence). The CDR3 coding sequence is TGTGCCTGGAGCCTCACAGGGGATCTCTACAATGAGCAGTTCTTC. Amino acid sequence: CAWSLTGDLYNEQFF.

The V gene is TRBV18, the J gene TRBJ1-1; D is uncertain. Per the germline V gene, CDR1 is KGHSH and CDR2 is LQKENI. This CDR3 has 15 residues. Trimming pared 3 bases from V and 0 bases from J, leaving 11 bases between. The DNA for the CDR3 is TGTGCCAGCTCACCGAGCAGAAACATGAACACTGAAGCTTTCTTT. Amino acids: CASSPSRNMNTEAFF.

The CDR3 DNA follows: TGCGCCAGCAGCATCCAAGCGGGGAGCTCCTACAATGAGCAGTTCTTC. The encoded protein is CASSIQAGSSYNEQFF. V gene TRBV4-1 combines with J gene TRBJ2-1; 7 bases map to TRBD2. Germline CDR1 MGHRA, CDR2 YSYEKL. The CDR3 contains 16 residues. Trimming at V came to 5 bases and at J to 0 bases, leaving 7 bases not matched to a gene.

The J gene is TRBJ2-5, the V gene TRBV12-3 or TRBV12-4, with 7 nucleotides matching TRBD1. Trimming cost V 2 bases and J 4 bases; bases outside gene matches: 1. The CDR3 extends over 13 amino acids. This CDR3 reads CASSLRGPETQYF. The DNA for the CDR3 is TGTGCCAGCAGTTTAAGGGGGCCAGAGACCCAGTACTTC.

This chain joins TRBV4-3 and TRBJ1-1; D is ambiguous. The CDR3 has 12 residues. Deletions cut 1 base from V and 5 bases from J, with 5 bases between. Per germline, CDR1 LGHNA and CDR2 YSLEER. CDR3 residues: CASSQVGTEAFF. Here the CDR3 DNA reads TGCGCCAGCAGCCAAGTGGGGACTGAAGCTTTCTTT.

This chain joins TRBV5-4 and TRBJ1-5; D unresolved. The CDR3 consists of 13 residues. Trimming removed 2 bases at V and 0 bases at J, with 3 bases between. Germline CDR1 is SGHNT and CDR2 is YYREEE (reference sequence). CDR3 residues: CASSLDSNQPQHF. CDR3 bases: TGTGCCAGCAGCTTAGATAGCAATCAGCCCCAGCATTTT.

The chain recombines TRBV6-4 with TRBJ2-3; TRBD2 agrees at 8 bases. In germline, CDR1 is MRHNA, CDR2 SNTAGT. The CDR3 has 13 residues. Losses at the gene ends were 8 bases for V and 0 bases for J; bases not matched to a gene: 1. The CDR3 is CASAGGSTDTQYF. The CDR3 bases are TGTGCCAGCGCGGGGGGCAGCACAGATACGCAGTATTTT.

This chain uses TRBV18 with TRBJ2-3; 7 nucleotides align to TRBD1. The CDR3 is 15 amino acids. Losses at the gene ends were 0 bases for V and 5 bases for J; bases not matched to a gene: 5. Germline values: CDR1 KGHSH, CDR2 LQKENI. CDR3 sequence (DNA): TGTGCCAGCTCACCACCGGCAGGGGGTGTAGATACGCAGTATTTT. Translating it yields CASSPPAGGVDTQYF.

The DNA of the CDR3 is TGCGCCAGCAGCCAAGATGGGGACGGCACAGATACGCAGTATTTT. Translation gives CASSQDGDGTDTQYF. The chain is built from TRBV4-3 and TRBJ2-3; perhaps D is TRBD1 or TRBD2 (5 bases each). Deletions cut 0 bases from V and 1 base from J, with 8 bases between. Germline V gene lookup returns CDR1 LGHNA and CDR2 YSLEER. The CDR3 consists of 15 residues.

The CDR3 coding sequence is TGTGCCAGCTTACCCCGGACAGTCCTTAATTCACCCCTCCACTTT. It is translated as CASLPRTVLNSPLHF. This sequence joins TRBV28 and TRBJ1-6, with D possibly TRBD1 on 6 matching bases. The ends were cut back, 8 bases at V and 6 bases at J, with 17 bases in the middle. The CDR3 sequence is 15 residues long. Germline V gene data show CDR1 as MDHEN and CDR2 as SYDVKM.

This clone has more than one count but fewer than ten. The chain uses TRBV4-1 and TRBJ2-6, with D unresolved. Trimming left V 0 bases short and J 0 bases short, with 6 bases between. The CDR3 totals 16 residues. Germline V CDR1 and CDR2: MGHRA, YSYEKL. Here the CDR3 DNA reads TGCGCCAGCAGCCAAGATATAAGCTCTGGGGCCAACGTCCTGACTTTC. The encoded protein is CASSQDISSGANVLTF.

Written as DNA, the CDR3 is TGTGCCAGCAGCGTAGGATGGGACACGGTTGAGCAGTTCTTC. Amino acid sequence: CASSVGWDTVEQFF. The chain joins TRBV9 to TRBJ2-1; D perhaps matches TRBD1 (6 bases). Germline assignment: CDR1 SGDLS and CDR2 YYNGEE. V was shortened by 0 bases and J by 9 bases, with 13 bases between the two germline ends. The CDR3 covers 14 residues.

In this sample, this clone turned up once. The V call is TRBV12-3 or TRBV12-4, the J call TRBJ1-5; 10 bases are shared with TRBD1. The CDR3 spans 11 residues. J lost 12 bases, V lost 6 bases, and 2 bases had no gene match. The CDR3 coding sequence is TGTGCCAGCAGAGGACAGGGGGACCAGCATTTT. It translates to CASRGQGDQHF.

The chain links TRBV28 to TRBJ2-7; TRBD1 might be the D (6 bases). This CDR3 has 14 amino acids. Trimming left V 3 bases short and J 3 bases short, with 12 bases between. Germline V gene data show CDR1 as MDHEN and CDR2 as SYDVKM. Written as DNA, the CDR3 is TGTGCCAGCAGTTTGGGGGCCGGGTACTACGAGCAGTACTTC. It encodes CASSLGAGYYEQYF.

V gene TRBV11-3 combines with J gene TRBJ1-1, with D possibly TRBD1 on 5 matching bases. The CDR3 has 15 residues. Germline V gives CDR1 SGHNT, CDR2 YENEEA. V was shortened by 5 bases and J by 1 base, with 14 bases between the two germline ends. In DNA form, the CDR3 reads TGTGCCAGCAGCCCCCTCAGACAGACGAACACTGAAGCTTTCTTT. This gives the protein CASSPLRQTNTEAFF.

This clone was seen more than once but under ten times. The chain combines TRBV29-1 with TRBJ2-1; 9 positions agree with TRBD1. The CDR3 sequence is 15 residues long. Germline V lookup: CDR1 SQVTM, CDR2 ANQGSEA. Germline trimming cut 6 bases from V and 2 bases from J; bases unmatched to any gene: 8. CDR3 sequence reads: CSVTSGTGPYNEQFF. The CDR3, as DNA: TGCAGCGTCACGTCCGGGACAGGGCCCTACAATGAGCAGTTCTTC.

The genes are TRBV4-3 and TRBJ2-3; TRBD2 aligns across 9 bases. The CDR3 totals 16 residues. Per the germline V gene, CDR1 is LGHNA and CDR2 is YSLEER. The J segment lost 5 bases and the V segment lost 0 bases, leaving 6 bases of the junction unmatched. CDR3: CASSQEYAGGQDTQYF. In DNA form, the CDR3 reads TGCGCCAGCAGCCAAGAATACGCGGGGGGGCAAGATACGCAGTATTTT.

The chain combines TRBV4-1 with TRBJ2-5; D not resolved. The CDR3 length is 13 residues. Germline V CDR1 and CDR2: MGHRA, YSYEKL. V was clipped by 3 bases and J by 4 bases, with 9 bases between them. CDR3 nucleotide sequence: TGCGCCAGCAGCCAGGTCAGGCCAGAGACCCAGTACTTC. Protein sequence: CASSQVRPETQYF.

CDR3 residues: CASSPGTDPRETQYF. In DNA, the CDR3 is TGTGCCAGCAGCCCCGGGACAGACCCCCGGGAGACCCAGTACTTC. V is TRBV27 and J is TRBJ2-5, with 7 bases identical to TRBD1. There are 15 residues in the CDR3. From germline, CDR1 is MNHEY and CDR2 SMNVEV (reference sequence). J was trimmed by 5 bases and V by 6 bases; bases with no gene match: 12.